This is a list of T cell receptor beta chains from one sample in a study of T-cell memory formation after mild COVID-19. Each CDR3 protein gets one entry after TCRdb re-called the 5' RACE reads with MiXCR. The data contain about 350,000 distinct CDR3 sequences, around 13% of them singletons. Input material: PBMCs or a T cell subset sorted from them (not recorded which). Every receptor here comes from a man aged 18 to 30 who had mild COVID-19 (a few samples of this study predate the infection). Cell type and time point are not known. Each CDR3 is given with its conserved first and last residue. Fields, in order: V gene, clone size, J gene, D gene, CDR3 protein, CDR3 DNA. The D gene is left open where the match is weak. Not all rows give a size; the values are once, few, many and, for expanded clones, a class.

V gene: TRBV10-1; clone size: few; J gene: TRBJ2-3; D gene: TRBD2; CDR3 protein: CASSESKRFGGARTDTQYF; CDR3 DNA: TGCGCCAGCAGTGAGTCGAAGAGATTCGGGGGGGCCCGCACAGATACGCAGTATTTT
V gene: TRBV20-1; clone size: many; J gene: TRBJ2-1; D gene: TRBD2; CDR3 protein: CSASPSGGIVFF; CDR3 DNA: TGCAGTGCTAGTCCGAGCGGGGGTATTGTATTCTTC
V gene: TRBV11-2; clone size: NA; J gene: TRBJ2-1; D gene: TRBD2; CDR3 protein: CASSLSGGTPNEQFF; CDR3 DNA: TGTGCCAGCAGCTTAAGCGGGGGAACCCCCAATGAGCAGTTCTTC
V gene: TRBV7-9; clone size: NA; J gene: TRBJ1-2; D gene: NA; CDR3 protein: CASSSGRYIGGGANYGYTF; CDR3 DNA: TGTGCCAGCAGCTCCGGCCGGTATATTGGAGGGGGAGCTAACTATGGCTACACCTTC
V gene: TRBV19; clone size: many; J gene: TRBJ1-6; D gene: TRBD1; CDR3 protein: CASSGTGGDWPYNSPLHF; CDR3 DNA: TGTGCCAGTAGCGGGACAGGGGGCGATTGGCCCTATAATTCACCCCTCCACTTT
V gene: TRBV5-6; clone size: few; J gene: TRBJ1-1; D gene: NA; CDR3 protein: CASSLALRATEAFF; CDR3 DNA: TGTGCCAGCAGCTTGGCGCTCAGGGCCACTGAAGCTTTCTTT
V gene: TRBV14; clone size: NA; J gene: TRBJ2-7; D gene: TRBD2; CDR3 protein: CASSQSAGGSYEQYF; CDR3 DNA: TGTGCCAGCAGCCAATCTGCGGGGGGCTCCTACGAGCAGTACTTC
V gene: TRBV5-6; clone size: few; J gene: TRBJ1-1; D gene: NA; CDR3 protein: CASSLVGSRWNAFF; CDR3 DNA: TGTGCCAGCAGCTTGGTAGGGTCGCGGTGGAATGCTTTCTTT
V gene: TRBV6-5; clone size: NA; J gene: TRBJ2-1; D gene: TRBD1; CDR3 protein: CASRRSGQGSYNEQFF; CDR3 DNA: TGTGCCAGCAGGCGGTCGGGACAGGGTTCTTACAATGAGCAGTTCTTC
V gene: TRBV6-1; clone size: NA; J gene: TRBJ2-5; D gene: NA; CDR3 protein: CASRRTGGETQYF; CDR3 DNA: TGTGCCAGCAGGCGGACCGGTGGGGAGACCCAGTACTTC
V gene: TRBV5-1; clone size: NA; J gene: TRBJ1-1; D gene: TRBD1; CDR3 protein: CASSPTGTGDTEAFF; CDR3 DNA: TGCGCCAGCAGCCCAACCGGGACAGGGGACACTGAAGCTTTCTTT
V gene: TRBV12-3/TRBV12-4; clone size: NA; J gene: TRBJ2-1; D gene: TRBD1; CDR3 protein: CASSPGDSNNEQFF; CDR3 DNA: TGTGCCAGCAGTCCCGGGGACAGCAACAATGAGCAGTTCTTC
V gene: TRBV4-2; clone size: few; J gene: TRBJ1-5; D gene: NA; CDR3 protein: CASSHGVGNSNQPQHF; CDR3 DNA: TGTGCCAGCAGCCACGGGGTCGGGAATAGCAATCAGCCCCAGCATTTT
V gene: TRBV4-3; clone size: NA; J gene: TRBJ2-5; D gene: NA; CDR3 protein: CASSQDSGETQYF; CDR3 DNA: TGCGCCAGCAGCCAAGATTCTGGGGAGACCCAGTACTTC
V gene: TRBV11-2; clone size: NA; J gene: TRBJ2-3; D gene: TRBD2; CDR3 protein: CASSSGLAGGPTQYF; CDR3 DNA: TGTGCCAGCAGCTCGGGACTAGCGGGGGGGCCTACGCAGTATTTT
V gene: TRBV6-5; clone size: few; J gene: TRBJ2-1; D gene: TRBD2; CDR3 protein: CASRNLAGGGNEQFF; CDR3 DNA: TGTGCCAGCAGGAACCTAGCGGGGGGCGGTAATGAGCAGTTCTTC
V gene: TRBV5-1; clone size: NA; J gene: TRBJ2-7; D gene: TRBD1; CDR3 protein: CASSLRTGGGYEQYF; CDR3 DNA: TGCGCCAGCAGCTTAAGAACAGGGGGAGGCTACGAGCAGTACTTC
V gene: TRBV5-6; clone size: NA; J gene: TRBJ2-7; D gene: TRBD1; CDR3 protein: CASSAGQGFKQYF; CDR3 DNA: TGTGCCAGCAGCGCGGGACAGGGCTTTAAGCAGTACTTC
V gene: TRBV7-7; clone size: few; J gene: TRBJ2-1; D gene: NA; CDR3 protein: CASSLRGWGQGNEQFF; CDR3 DNA: TGTGCTAGCAGCCTACGGGGTTGGGGGCAAGGGAATGAGCAGTTCTTC